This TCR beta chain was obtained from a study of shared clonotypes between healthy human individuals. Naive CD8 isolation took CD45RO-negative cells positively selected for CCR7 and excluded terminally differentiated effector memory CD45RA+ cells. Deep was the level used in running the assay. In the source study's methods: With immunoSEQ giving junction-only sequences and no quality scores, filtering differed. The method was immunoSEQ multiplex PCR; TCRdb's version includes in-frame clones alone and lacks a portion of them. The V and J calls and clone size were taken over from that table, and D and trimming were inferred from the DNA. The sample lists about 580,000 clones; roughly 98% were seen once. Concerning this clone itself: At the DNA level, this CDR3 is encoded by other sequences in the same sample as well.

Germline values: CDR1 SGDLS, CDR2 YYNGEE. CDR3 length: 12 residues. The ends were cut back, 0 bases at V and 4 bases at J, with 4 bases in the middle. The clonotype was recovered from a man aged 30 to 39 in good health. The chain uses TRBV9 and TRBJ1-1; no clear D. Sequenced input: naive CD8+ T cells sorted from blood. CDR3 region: CASSVEGTEAFF. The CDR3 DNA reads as TGTGCCAGCAGCGTAGAGGGCACTGAAGCTTTCTTT.